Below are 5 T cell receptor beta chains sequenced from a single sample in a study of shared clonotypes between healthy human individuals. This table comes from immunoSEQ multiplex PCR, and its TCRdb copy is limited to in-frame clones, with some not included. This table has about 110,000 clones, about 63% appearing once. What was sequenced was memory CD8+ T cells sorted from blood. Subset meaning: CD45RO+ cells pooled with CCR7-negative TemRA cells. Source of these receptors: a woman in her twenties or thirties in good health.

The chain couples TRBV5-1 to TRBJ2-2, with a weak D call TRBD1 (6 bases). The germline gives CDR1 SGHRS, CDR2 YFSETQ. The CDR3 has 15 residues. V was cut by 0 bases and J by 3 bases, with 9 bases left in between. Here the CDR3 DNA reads TGCGCCAGCAGCTTGGCGGACAGAGACACCGGGGAGCTGTTTTTT. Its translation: CASSLADRDTGELFF.

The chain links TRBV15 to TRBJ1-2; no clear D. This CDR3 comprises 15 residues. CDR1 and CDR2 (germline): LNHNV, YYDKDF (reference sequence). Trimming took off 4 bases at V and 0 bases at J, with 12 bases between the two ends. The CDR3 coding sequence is TGTGCCACCAGCAAGAGACGGAGAGCTAACTATGGCTACACCTTC. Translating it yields CATSKRRRANYGYTF.

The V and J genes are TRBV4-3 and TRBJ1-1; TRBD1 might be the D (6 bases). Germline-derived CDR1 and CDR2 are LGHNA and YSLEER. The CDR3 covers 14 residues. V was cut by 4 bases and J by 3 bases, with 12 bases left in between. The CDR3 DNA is TGCGCCAGCAGCCGGACAGCATTAGACACTGAAGCTTTCTTT. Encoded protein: CASSRTALDTEAFF.

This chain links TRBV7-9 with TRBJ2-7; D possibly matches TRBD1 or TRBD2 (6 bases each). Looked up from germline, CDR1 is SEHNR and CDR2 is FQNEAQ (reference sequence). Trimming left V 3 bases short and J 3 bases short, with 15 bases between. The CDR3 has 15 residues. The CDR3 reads CASSFLEGGLYEQYF. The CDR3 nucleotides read TGTGCCAGCAGCTTTCTTGAGGGGGGCCTCTACGAGCAGTACTTC.

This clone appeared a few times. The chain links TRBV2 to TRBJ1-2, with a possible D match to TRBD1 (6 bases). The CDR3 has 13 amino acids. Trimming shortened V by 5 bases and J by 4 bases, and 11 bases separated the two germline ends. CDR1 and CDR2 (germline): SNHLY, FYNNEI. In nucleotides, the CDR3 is TGTGCCAGCAGTCCGACAGGAAGCTATGGCTACACCTTC. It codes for CASSPTGSYGYTF.